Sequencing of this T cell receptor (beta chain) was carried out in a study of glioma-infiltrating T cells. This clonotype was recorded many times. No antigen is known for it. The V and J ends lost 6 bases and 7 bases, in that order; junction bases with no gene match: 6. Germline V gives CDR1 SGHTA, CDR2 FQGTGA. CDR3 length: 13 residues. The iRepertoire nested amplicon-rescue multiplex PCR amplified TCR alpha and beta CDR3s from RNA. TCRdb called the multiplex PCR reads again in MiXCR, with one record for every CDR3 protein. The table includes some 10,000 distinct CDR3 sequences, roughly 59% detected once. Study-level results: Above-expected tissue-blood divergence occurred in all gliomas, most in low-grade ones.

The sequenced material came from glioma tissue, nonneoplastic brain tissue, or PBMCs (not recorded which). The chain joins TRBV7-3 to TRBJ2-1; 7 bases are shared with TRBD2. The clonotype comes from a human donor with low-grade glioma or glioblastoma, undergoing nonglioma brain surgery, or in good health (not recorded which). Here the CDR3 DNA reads TGTGCCAGCAGTCCCGGGACTACAAATGAGCAGTTCTTC. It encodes CASSPGTTNEQFF.